Detailed here is one TCR beta chain. These data originate in a study of blood T cell repertoires in COVID-19. Study-level information: COVID-19 samples collected from the United States, Italy and Spain covered acute and convalescent phases. T cells, B-cell-depleted T cells, or PBMCs provided the cDNA or gDNA that served as material.

Germline V gene data show CDR1 as SQVTM and CDR2 as ANQGSEA. After removal of 7 bases from V and 6 bases from J, the junction contained 10 bases not matched to a gene. The CDR3 sequence is 13 residues long. Generated by immunoSEQ multiplex PCR, the TCRdb table keeps only in-frame clones and is missing some. The sample holds about 270,000 clones, 89% seen once. The chain is built from TRBV29-1 and TRBJ2-7, with TRBD1 identical over 9 bases. The sample consisted of peripheral blood. The TCR was taken from a man aged 45-65 years with acute or convalescent COVID-19. CDR3 loop: CSARDRVLGEQYF. For the CDR3, the DNA is TGCAGCGCACGGGACAGGGTGTTGGGCGAGCAGTACTTC.